The 14 T cell receptor beta chains given below trace back to one sample, sequenced in a study of neurological immune-mediated disorders. TCRdb re-called the 5' RACE reads through MiXCR, storing one row per CDR3 protein. The sample lists about 59,000 distinct CDR3 sequences, 3% to 4% seen once, with 3.1% in the top ten. What was sequenced was PBMCs. These receptors were obtained from a woman aged 30 to 39 with multiple sclerosis.

This clonotype showed up many times. The chain is built from TRBV29-1 and TRBJ1-1; D unclear. Trimming stripped 5 bases from V and 0 bases from J, with 4 bases between. Germline V gives CDR1 SQVTM, CDR2 ANQGSEA. The CDR3 sequence is 11 residues long. CDR3 sequence reads: CSVYMNTEAFF. CDR3 sequence (DNA): TGCAGCGTTTATATGAACACTGAAGCTTTCTTT.

This clonotype was detected ten times or more. A read error may produce the germline difference seen at one junction end. The chain uses TRBV20-1 and TRBJ1-6; D unresolved. The CDR3 has 13 amino acids. Looked up from germline, CDR1 is DFQATT and CDR2 is SNEGSKA (reference sequence). CDR3 sequence (DNA): TGCAGTGCTAGGGGTCCAGAAAATTCACCCCTCAACTTT. Its protein product is CSARGPENSPLNF.

This clonotype was seen many times. The genes are TRBV27 and TRBJ2-1; possible D gene TRBD1, 6 bases. V lost 3 bases, J lost 6 bases, and 9 bases lay in between. Germline-derived CDR1 and CDR2 are MNHEY and SMNVEV (reference sequence). This CDR3 comprises 13 residues. CDR3 coding DNA: TGTGCCAGCAGTTTGCTAGGGGGCAATGAGCAGTTCTTC. This codes for CASSLLGGNEQFF.

This clonotype showed up many times. This sequence joins TRBV4-3 and TRBJ2-1; 7 bases are shared with TRBD2. This CDR3 is 14 amino acids long. The ends lost 1 base at V and 3 bases at J; junction bases unmatched: 0. Per the germline V gene, CDR1 is LGHNA and CDR2 is YSLEER. CDR3 coding DNA: TGCGCCAGCAGCCAAGGCGGGAGCTACAATGAGCAGTTCTTC. The encoded protein is CASSQGGSYNEQFF.

The sample holds many counts of this clonotype. V gene TRBV10-3 combines with J gene TRBJ2-2, with D unclear. The CDR3 length is 13 residues. Germline V gene lookup returns CDR1 ENHRY and CDR2 SYGVKD. V gave up 6 bases and J gave up 5 bases, with 10 bases separating them. Here the CDR3 DNA reads TGTGCCATCAGCCAAGTAATTACCGGGGAGCTGTTTTTT. Protein product: CAISQVITGELFF.

This clonotype was detected many times. V usage is TRBV24-1 and J usage is TRBJ2-2, with TRBD1 matching over 7 bases. J was trimmed by 0 bases and V by 3 bases; bases with no gene match: 3. Looked up from germline, CDR1 is KGHDR and CDR2 is SFDVKD. CDR3 size: 16 residues. The DNA of the CDR3 is TGTGCCACCAGTGATGCAGGGGGAGCGAACACCGGGGAGCTGTTTTTT. This sequence encodes CATSDAGGANTGELFF.

This clonotype was seen repeatedly, ten times or more. The chain uses TRBV29-1 and TRBJ2-7; 7 nucleotides match TRBD1. Germline CDR1 reads SQVTM; CDR2 reads ANQGSEA. V lost 6 bases, J lost 0 bases, and 5 bases stayed unmatched. The CDR3 spans 13 residues. The CDR3 spells CSVQTGISYEQYF. The CDR3 DNA is TGCAGCGTCCAGACAGGGATCTCCTACGAGCAGTACTTC.

This clonotype is labeled medium-sized (0.01 to 0.1%). The gene calls are TRBV7-6 and TRBJ1-5; perhaps TRBD1 as D (5 bases). The CDR3 has 19 amino acids. Looked up from germline, CDR1 is SGHVS and CDR2 is FNYEAQ. With 1 base removed from V and 7 bases from J, the gap between germline ends came to 26 bases. The CDR3 sequence is CASSLGERNTDSPWQPQHF. CDR3 DNA: TGTGCCAGCAGCTTAGGCGAGAGGAACACTGACAGCCCCTGGCAGCCCCAGCATTTT. The variable domain in full, completed from reference TRBV7-6 and TRBJ1-5, reads GAGVSQSPRYKVTKRGQDVALRCDPISGHVSLYWYRQALGQGPEFLTYFNYEAQQDKSGLPNDRFSAERPEGSISTLTIQRTEQRDSAMYRCASSLGERNTDSPWQPQHFGDGTRLSIL.

The genes are TRBV11-1 and TRBJ2-7; D remains ambiguous. The CDR3 loop spans 13 amino acids. Germline CDR1 SGHAT, CDR2 FQDESV (reference sequence). V gave up 0 bases and J gave up 11 bases, with 14 bases separating them. The CDR3 sequence: CASSLAQSPSKYF. In DNA, the CDR3 is TGTGCCAGCAGCTTAGCTCAGTCCCCGAGCAAGTACTTC.

This clonotype occurred many times. The chain combines TRBV12-3 or TRBV12-4 with TRBJ1-1; weak D call: TRBD1 (5 bases). V lost 3 bases, J lost 7 bases, and 9 bases lay in between. This CDR3 is built from 12 residues. The CDR3 region is CASSLGGVEAFF. The CDR3 coding sequence is TGTGCCAGCAGTTTGGGGGGGGTTGAAGCTTTCTTT.

This clonotype was counted at least ten times. This chain joins TRBV20-1 and TRBJ2-3; D is unclear. Germline CDR1 and CDR2: DFQATT and SNEGSKA (reference sequence). The V end was cut by 6 bases, the J end by 2 bases, with 12 bases between. CDR3 length equals 13 residues. The CDR3 DNA sequence: TGCAGTGCCAACCGGGCCTCCACAGATACGCAGTATTTT. Protein: CSANRASTDTQYF.

In the case of this clonotype: Possible read error: a much larger clone is one base away. Because the CDR3 is missing its conserved closing phenylalanine or tryptophan, this is likely a read error. The rearrangement joins TRBV3-1 to TRBJ2-3; D is possibly TRBD2 (5 bases). The CDR3 spans 11 residues. In germline, CDR1 is LGHDT, CDR2 YNNKEL (reference sequence). The V end was cut by 1 base, the J end by 9 bases, with 5 bases between. The CDR3 DNA reads TGTGCCAGCAGCCAAGCGGGAACGCAGTATATT. Translated, it gives CASSQAGTQYI.

This clonotype was seen repeatedly, ten times or more. This chain connects TRBV20-1 to TRBJ1-2; TRBD1 is a possible D gene (5 bases). CDR1 and CDR2 from the germline V gene are DFQATT and SNEGSKA (reference sequence). CDR3 size: 12 residues. Trimming shortened V by 3 bases and J by 5 bases, and 10 bases separated the two germline ends. The CDR3 loop is CSASGGDYGYTF. The CDR3 bases are TGCAGTGCTAGTGGGGGGGATTATGGCTACACCTTC.

This clonotype was found many times. CDR3 nucleotide sequence: TGCGCCAGCAGTAGGGCGGGAGAAGGAACCCTCCACTTT. It translates to CASSRAGEGTLHF. The V call is TRBV5-1, the J call TRBJ1-6; no firm D call. This CDR3 is 13 amino acids long. Trimming cost V 5 bases and J 14 bases, with 17 bases left between them. The germline CDR1 and CDR2 sequences are SGHRS and YFSETQ.